The sequence of this T cell receptor (beta chain) was determined in a study of regulatory T cells in long-lasting Graves disease. This clonotype was recorded many times. Its antigen is not identified. Germline CDR1 MDHEN, CDR2 SYDVKM. Trimming removed 5 bases from V and 5 bases from J; junction bases left unmatched: 7. CDR3 length: 14 amino acids. Study conclusions and caveats: New patients shared roughly 980 public clonotypes, fewer than the approximately 2,500 shared by persistent patients.

Sample time point: persistent/refractory GD, antithyroid drugs over 5 years with positive TRAb. Researchers made the TCR library from RNA that was extracted from PBMCs. According to the study, TCR beta libraries were built with iRepertoire HTBI primers and CDR3-region Arm-PCR. TCRdb re-called the multiplex PCR reads with MiXCR, one entry per CDR3 protein. The sample includes fewer than 450,000 distinct CDR3 sequences, around 24% of them seen just once. The clonotype was recovered from a female donor with Graves disease. Sequencing used peripheral blood mononuclear cells (PBMCs), obtained when the disease was refractory, from a patient treated with antithyroid drugs. The gene calls are TRBV28 and TRBJ2-5; 8 positions match TRBD1. The CDR3 loop is CASSDDRGAETQYF. CDR3 sequence (DNA): TGTGCCAGCAGTGATGACAGGGGAGCCGAGACCCAGTACTTC.